A single T cell receptor (beta chain) is shown here with its context. This sample is part of a study of blood T cell repertoires in COVID-19. The repertoire was sequenced with immunoSEQ multiplex PCR; TCRdb's copy has only in-frame clones and lacks some. The repertoire holds some 160,000 clones, about 90% seen once, with 4% in the top ten. This CDR3 spans 14 amino acids. V was pared by 0 bases and J by 6 bases, with 4 bases of the junction left unmatched. The germline CDR1 and CDR2 sequences are SGHRS and YFSETQ. The TCR comes from a woman in her seventies with acute or convalescent COVID-19. Source material: peripheral blood. V is TRBV5-1 and J is TRBJ1-1; 8 nucleotides match TRBD1. The DNA for the CDR3 is TGCGCCAGCAGCTTGGGAGGACAGGGCTCTGAAGCTTTCTTT. Its translation: CASSLGGQGSEAFF. The complete variable domain, with remaining parts taken from reference TRBV5-1 and TRBJ1-1, reads KAGVTQTPRYLIKTRGQQVTLSCSPISGHRSVSWYQQTPGQGLQFLFEYFSETQRNKGNFPGRFSGRQFSNSRSEMNVSTLELGDSALYLCASSLGGQGSEAFFGQGTRLTVV.